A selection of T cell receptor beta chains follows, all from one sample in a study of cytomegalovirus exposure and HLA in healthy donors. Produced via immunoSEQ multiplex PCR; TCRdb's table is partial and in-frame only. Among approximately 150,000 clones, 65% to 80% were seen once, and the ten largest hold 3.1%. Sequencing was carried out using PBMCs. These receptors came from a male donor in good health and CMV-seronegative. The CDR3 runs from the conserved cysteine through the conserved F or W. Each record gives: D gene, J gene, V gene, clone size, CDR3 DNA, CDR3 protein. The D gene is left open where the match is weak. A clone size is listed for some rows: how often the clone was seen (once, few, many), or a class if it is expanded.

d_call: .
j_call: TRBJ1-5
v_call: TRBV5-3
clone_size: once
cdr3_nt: TGCGCCAGAAGCTTGGACCCAACTCCCGAAAGCAATCAGCCCCAGCATTTT
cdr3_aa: CARSLDPTPESNQPQHF

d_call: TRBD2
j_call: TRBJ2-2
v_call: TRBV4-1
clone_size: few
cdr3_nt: TGCGCCAGCACCCTCAGAGCGGGAGGGTGGACCGGGGAGCTGTTTTTT
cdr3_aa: CASTLRAGGWTGELFF

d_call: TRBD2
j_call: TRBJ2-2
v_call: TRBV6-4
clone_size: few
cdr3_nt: TGTGCCAGCAGTTTATCGGGAGGGCTCCTCGGGGAGCTGTTTTTT
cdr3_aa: CASSLSGGLLGELFF

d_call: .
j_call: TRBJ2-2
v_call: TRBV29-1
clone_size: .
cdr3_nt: TGCAGCGCCCGCGTGTCGAACACCGGGGAGCTGTTTTTT
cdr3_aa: CSARVSNTGELFF

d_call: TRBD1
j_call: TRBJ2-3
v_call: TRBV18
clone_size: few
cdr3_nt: TGTGCCAGCTCACCACGTTCAGGGGGTAGTACAGATACGCAGTATTTT
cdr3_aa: CASSPRSGGSTDTQYF

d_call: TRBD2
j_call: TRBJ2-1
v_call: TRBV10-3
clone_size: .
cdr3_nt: TGTGCCATCAGTGAGTCAGGGGCGGGAGCGGAGTTCTTC
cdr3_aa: CAISESGAGAEFF

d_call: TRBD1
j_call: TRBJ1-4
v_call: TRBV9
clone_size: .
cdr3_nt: TGTGCCAGCAGGGGACAGGGAAATGAAAGACTGTTTTTT
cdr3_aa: CASRGQGNERLFF

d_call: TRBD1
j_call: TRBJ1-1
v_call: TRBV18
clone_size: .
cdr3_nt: TGTGCCAGCTCGCCGGGACAGGGATACACTGAAGCTTTCTTT
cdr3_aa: CASSPGQGYTEAFF

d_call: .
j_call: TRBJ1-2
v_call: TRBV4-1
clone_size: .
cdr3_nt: TGCGCCAGCAGCCAAGATCTGCAGGGCGTTCGGGATGGCTACACCTTC
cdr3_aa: CASSQDLQGVRDGYTF

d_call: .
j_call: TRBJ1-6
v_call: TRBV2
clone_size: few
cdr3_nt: TGTGCCAGCAGGAGAGAGAGCTCCTATAATTCACCCCTCCACTTT
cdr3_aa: CASRRESSYNSPLHF

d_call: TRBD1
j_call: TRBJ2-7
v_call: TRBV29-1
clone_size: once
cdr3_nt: TGCAGTGTGACAGGGGCTCCTCTATACGAGCAGTACTTC
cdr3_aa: CSVTGAPLYEQYF

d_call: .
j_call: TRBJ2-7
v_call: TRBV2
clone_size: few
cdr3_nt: TGTGCCAGCAGGGTCGCAGGGGAGATACTGTCCTACGAGCAGTACTTC
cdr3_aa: CASRVAGEILSYEQYF

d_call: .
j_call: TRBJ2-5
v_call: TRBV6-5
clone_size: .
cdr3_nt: TGTGCCAGCTTTGGACATACACAAGAGACCCAGTACTTC
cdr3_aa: CASFGHTQETQYF

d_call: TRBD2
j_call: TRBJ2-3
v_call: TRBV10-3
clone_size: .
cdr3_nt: TGTGCCATCACCCCGGGACTAGCGGGAGGTGGGGATACGCAGTATTTT
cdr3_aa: CAITPGLAGGGDTQYF

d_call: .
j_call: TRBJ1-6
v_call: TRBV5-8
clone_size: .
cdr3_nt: TGTGCCAGCAACCTGTGGGGGGGAGATTCACCCCTCCACTTT
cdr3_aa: CASNLWGGDSPLHF

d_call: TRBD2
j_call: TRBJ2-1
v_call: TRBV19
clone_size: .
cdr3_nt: TGTGCCAGTAGTATCTCCCTAGCGGGAGGGTTCTACAATGAGCAGTTCTTC
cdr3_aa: CASSISLAGGFYNEQFF

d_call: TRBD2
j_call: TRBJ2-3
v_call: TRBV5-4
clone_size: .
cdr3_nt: TGTGCCAGCAGCACACGGAGCGGGGGAGATACGCAGTATTTT
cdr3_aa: CASSTRSGGDTQYF

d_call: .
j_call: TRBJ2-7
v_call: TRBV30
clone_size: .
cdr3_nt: TGTGCCTGGAGTGGCTGGCCCCTCCGATACGAGCAGTACTTC
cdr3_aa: CAWSGWPLRYEQYF

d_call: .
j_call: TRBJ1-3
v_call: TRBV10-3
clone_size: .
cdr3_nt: TGTGCCATCACAGGAGGAAACACCATATATTTT
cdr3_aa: CAITGGNTIYF

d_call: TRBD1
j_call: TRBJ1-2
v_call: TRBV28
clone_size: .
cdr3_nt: TGTGCCAGCAGTTTACAGAGAGGGGGCGCGAACTATGGCTACACCTTC
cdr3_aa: CASSLQRGGANYGYTF

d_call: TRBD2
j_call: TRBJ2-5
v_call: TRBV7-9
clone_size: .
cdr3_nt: TGTGCCAGCATCCTGGGACTAGCGGGAGAGACCCAGTACTTC
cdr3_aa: CASILGLAGETQYF

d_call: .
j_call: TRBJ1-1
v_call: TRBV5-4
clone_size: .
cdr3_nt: TGTGCCAGCAGCCAAGATGGCGGGGAAAAGAACACTGAAGCTTTCTTT
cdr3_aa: CASSQDGGEKNTEAFF

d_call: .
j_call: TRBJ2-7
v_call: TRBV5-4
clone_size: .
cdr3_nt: TGTGCCAGCAGCTTGGGACGGGGGGCGAAGCAGTACTTC
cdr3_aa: CASSLGRGAKQYF

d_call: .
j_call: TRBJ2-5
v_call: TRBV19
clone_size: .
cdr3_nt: TGTGCCAGTAGTACCTTAGCAGGAAGGGGTCGAGAGACCCAGTACTTC
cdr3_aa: CASSTLAGRGRETQYF

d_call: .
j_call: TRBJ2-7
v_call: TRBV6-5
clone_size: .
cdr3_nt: TGTGCCAGCAGTTACGCAGGGAGGCACGAGCAGTACTTC
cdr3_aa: CASSYAGRHEQYF

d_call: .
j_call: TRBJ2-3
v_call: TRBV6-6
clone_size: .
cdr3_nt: TGTGCCAGCAGTTTTGCCCGGGACACGGATGCGCAGTATTTT
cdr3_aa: CASSFARDTDAQYF

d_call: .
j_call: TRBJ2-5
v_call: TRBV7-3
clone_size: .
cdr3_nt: TGTGCCAGCAGCACCGGAGGTCAAGAGACCCAGTACTTC
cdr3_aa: CASSTGGQETQYF

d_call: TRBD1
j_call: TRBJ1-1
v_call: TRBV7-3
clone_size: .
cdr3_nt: TGTGCCAGCAGCTTACAGGGGGGGAACACTGAAGCTTTCTTT
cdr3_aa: CASSLQGGNTEAFF

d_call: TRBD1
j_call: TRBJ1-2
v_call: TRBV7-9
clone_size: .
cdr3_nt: TGTGCCAGCAGTCCCGACAGGGTCTCCCATGGCTACACCTTC
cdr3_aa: CASSPDRVSHGYTF

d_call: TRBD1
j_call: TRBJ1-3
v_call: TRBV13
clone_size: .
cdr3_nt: TGTGCCAGCAGCCCAGCCGGGACAGCTGGAAACACCATATATTTT
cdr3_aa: CASSPAGTAGNTIYF

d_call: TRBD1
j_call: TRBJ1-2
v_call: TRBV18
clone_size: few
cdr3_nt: TGTGCCAGCTCACCGGCCGCAGGGGGCGATGGCTACACCTTC
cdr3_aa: CASSPAAGGDGYTF

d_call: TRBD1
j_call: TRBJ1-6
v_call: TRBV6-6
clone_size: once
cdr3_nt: TGTGCCAGCAGCAGGGGGGCGCGAGGTTCACCCCTCCACTTT
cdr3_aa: CASSRGARGSPLHF

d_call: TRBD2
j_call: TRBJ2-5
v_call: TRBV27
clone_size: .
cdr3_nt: TGTGCCAGCAGTTTAGGGACTAGCGGGAGGCCGACTCAAGAGACCCAGTACTTC
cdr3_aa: CASSLGTSGRPTQETQYF

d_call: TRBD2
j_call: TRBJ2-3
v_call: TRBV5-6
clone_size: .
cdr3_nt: TGTGCCAGCAGCCGCGGGACTAGCGGGAGGGCAGATACGCAGTATTTT
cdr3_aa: CASSRGTSGRADTQYF

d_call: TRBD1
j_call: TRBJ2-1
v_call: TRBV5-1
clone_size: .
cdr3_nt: TGCGCCAGCGGGGACAGGGGGCGGGATGAGCAGTTCTTC
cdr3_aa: CASGDRGRDEQFF

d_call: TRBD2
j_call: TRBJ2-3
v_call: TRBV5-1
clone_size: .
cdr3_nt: TGCGCCAGCAGCTTCAGCGGGGTCAGCACAGATACGCAGTATTTT
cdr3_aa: CASSFSGVSTDTQYF

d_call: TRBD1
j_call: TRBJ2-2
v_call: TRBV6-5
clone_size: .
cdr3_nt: TGTGCCAGCAGTTACTTAGGGACAGGTCACACCGGGGAGCTGTTTTTT
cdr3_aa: CASSYLGTGHTGELFF

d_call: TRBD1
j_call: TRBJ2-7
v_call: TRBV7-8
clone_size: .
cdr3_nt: TGTGCCAGCAGCGACGACAGGGATACCGAGCAGTACTTC
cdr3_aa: CASSDDRDTEQYF

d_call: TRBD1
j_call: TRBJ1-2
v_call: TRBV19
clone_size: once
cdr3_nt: TGTGCCAGTAGTGCCCAGGGGGGTCGCGGCTACACCTTC
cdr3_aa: CASSAQGGRGYTF

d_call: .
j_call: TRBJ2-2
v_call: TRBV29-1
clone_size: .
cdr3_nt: TGCAGCGCCTTAACAGCCGCGAACACCGGGGAGCTGTTTTTT
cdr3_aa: CSALTAANTGELFF

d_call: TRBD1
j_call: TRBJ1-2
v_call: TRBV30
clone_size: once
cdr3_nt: TGTGCCTGGATGACAGGGTTCGGCTATGGCTACACCTTC
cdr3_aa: CAWMTGFGYGYTF